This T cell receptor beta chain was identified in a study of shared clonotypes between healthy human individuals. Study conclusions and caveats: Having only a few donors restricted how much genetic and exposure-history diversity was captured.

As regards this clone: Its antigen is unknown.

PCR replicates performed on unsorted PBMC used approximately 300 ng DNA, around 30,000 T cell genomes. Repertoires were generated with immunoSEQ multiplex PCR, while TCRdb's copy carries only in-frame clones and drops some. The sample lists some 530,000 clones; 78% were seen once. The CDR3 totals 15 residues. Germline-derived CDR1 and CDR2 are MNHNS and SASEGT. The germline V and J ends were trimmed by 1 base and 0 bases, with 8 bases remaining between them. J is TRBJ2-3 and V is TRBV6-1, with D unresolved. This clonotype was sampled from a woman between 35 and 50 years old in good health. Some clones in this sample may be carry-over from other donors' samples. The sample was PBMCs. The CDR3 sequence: CASSEDTTSTDTQYF. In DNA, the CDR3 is TGTGCCAGCAGTGAAGACACCACAAGCACAGATACGCAGTATTTT.